Following are 3 T cell receptor beta chains from one sample sequenced in a study of blood T cell repertoires in COVID-19. This table comes from immunoSEQ multiplex PCR, and its TCRdb copy is limited to in-frame clones, with some not included. The sample records some 250,000 clones, around 86% being singletons. Sequencing was carried out using PBMCs or T cells enriched from blood (not recorded which). The origin of the receptors is a woman aged 40 to 50 with acute COVID-19.

The rearrangement links TRBV12-5 to TRBJ2-7; 7 nucleotides align to TRBD1. This CDR3 is built from 14 residues. Germline V CDR1 and CDR2: LGHNT, FRNRAP. The V gene end was trimmed by 9 bases and the J gene end by 0 bases; junction bases not matched to a gene: 8. The CDR3 DNA reads as TGTGCTAGCGAACCGGACAGGCGCTCCTACGAGCAGTACTTC. As protein: CASEPDRRSYEQYF.

The chain links TRBV7-2 to TRBJ2-1, with TRBD1 matching 7 bases. The germline CDR1 and CDR2 sequences are SGHTA and FQGNSA. The CDR3 runs to 15 residues. V gave up 1 base and J gave up 6 bases; unmatched junction bases: 6. The CDR3, as DNA: TGTGCCAGCAGCTTAGAAGGGGACAGCTGCAATGAGCAGTTCTTC. Its protein is CASSLEGDSCNEQFF.

This clone was seen just once. The rearrangement links TRBV27 to TRBJ2-1; weak D call: TRBD2 (5 bases). V was trimmed by 1 base and J by 8 bases, leaving 21 bases between them. The germline gives CDR1 MNHEY, CDR2 SMNVEV (reference sequence). This CDR3 contains 17 residues. The CDR3 sequence is CASSLYPAVSESDEQFF. For the CDR3, the DNA is TGTGCCAGCAGTTTATACCCCGCCGTTAGCGAGAGCGATGAGCAGTTCTTC.